The T cell receptor (beta chain) described here comes from a study of T cells in Graves' hyperthyroidism and ophthalmopathy. Study context: Peripheral blood draws took place at initial diagnosis, ahead of any treatment.

This clonotype appeared many times. RNA transcripts provided the source from which TCR beta CDR3 regions were amplified. First-round RT-PCR with HTBI primers amplified the TCR CDR3 region. TCRdb processed the multiplex PCR reads anew with MiXCR; each CDR3 protein has one entry. The sample holds roughly 400,000 distinct CDR3 sequences, 11% to 15% seen once. Each diagnosis drew on symptoms, thyroxine, TRAb, thyroid ultrasound and orbital computed tomography findings. Fresh peripheral blood, under 13 ml, yielded the PBMCs. Trimming left V 6 bases short and J 1 base short, with 9 bases between. This CDR3 contains 13 residues. From germline, CDR1 is KGHSH and CDR2 LQKENI.

The sequenced sample consisted of blood. The gene calls are TRBV18 and TRBJ1-1; no clear D gene. The TCR comes from a man in his fifties with Graves' ophthalmopathy. The CDR3 reads CASSADKNTEAFF. The CDR3 DNA follows: TGTGCCAGCTCCGCTGACAAGAACACTGAAGCTTTCTTT. Full variable domain (remainder filled in from reference TRBV18 and TRBJ1-1): NAGVMQNPRHLVRRRGQEARLRCSPMKGHSHVYWYRQLPEEGLKFMVYLQKENIIDESGMPKERFSAEFPKEGPSILRIQQVVRGDSAAYFCASSADKNTEAFFGQGTRLTVV.